The 32 T cell receptor beta chains listed next were all sequenced from one sample in a study of blood T cell repertoires in COVID-19 (TCRdb year 2020). Library generation was performed with the immunoSEQ multiplex PCR assay. TCRdb stores this immuneACCESS table with in-frame sequences only. Part of the clones is absent; in the studies checked, under half of the shortfall reflects unresolved V genes, and no reason is known for the rest. In this sample the table shows 320,000 or so clones, over 70% of which occur a single time. The ten largest account for less than 6.5% of the sample. Material for sequencing was PBMCs or T cells enriched from blood (not recorded which). The receptor source for this set is a man aged 25-45 years who had recovered from COVID-19.

The gene calls are TRBV5-6 and TRBJ1-1; possible D gene TRBD1, 5 bases. V lost 4 bases, J lost 3 bases, and 7 bases lay in between. The germline CDR1 and CDR2 sequences are SGHDT and YYEEEE. The length of the CDR3 is 12 residues. CDR3 loop: CASSAGDTEAFF. In DNA form, the CDR3 reads TGTGCCAGCAGCGCGGGGGACACTGAAGCTTTCTTT. The whole variable domain, filled in from reference TRBV5-6 and TRBJ1-1, reads DAGVTQSPTHLIKTRGQQVTLRCSPKSGHDTVSWYQQALGQGPQFIFQYYEEEERQRGNFPDRFSGHQFPNYSSELNVNALLLGDSALYLCASSAGDTEAFFGQGTRLTVV.

This chain joins TRBV7-6 and TRBJ1-1; D possibly corresponds to TRBD1 (6 bases). Germline V gene data show CDR1 as SGHVS and CDR2 as FNYEAQ. Trimming took 5 bases from V and 5 from J, leaving 24 bases between them. CDR3 length: 17 amino acids. CDR3 residues: CASSPTGTLWGGTEAFF. The CDR3 DNA is TGTGCCAGCAGCCCTACCGGGACACTCTGGGGGGGGACTGAAGCTTTCTTT.

This sequence joins TRBV19 and TRBJ1-2, with 8 bases that match TRBD1. The CDR3 covers 13 residues. The germline V gene encodes CDR1 LNHDA and CDR2 SQIVND (reference sequence). The J segment lost 3 bases and the V segment lost 10 bases, leaving 7 bases of the junction unmatched. The DNA of the CDR3 is TGTGCCACCACCGGACAGGGCTACTATGGCTACACCTTC. Amino acids: CATTGQGYYGYTF.

The chain has TRBV4-1 and TRBJ2-7; D perhaps matches TRBD1 (6 bases). Germline V gene data show CDR1 as MGHRA and CDR2 as YSYEKL. The CDR3 spans 12 residues. V was clipped by 4 bases and J by 6 bases, with 10 bases between them. CDR3 protein: CASSPGTSEQYF. Written as DNA, the CDR3 is TGCGCCAGCAGCCCCGGGACAAGCGAGCAGTACTTC.

The chain recombines TRBV10-3 with TRBJ1-2, with D tentatively TRBD1 (5 bases). The CDR3 has 11 residues. Trimming took 6 bases from V and 7 from J, leaving 9 bases between them. The germline gives CDR1 ENHRY, CDR2 SYGVKD. Here the CDR3 DNA reads TGTGCCATCAGACAGGCCTTTGGCTACACCTTC. This codes for CAIRQAFGYTF.

The rearrangement joins TRBV7-8 to TRBJ1-1; D perhaps matches TRBD1 (5 bases). Trimming took off 5 bases at V and 5 bases at J, with 24 bases between the two ends. Germline V gene data show CDR1 as SGHVS and CDR2 as FQNEAQ. The CDR3 contains 17 residues. This CDR3 is CASSPPGRAVGRTEAFF. The CDR3 DNA follows: TGTGCCAGCAGCCCGCCGGGCAGGGCGGTTGGTAGAACTGAAGCTTTCTTT.

The chain links TRBV4-2 to TRBJ2-5; the match to TRBD2 covers 8 bases. The CDR3 has 15 residues. Germline V gives CDR1 LGHNA, CDR2 YNFKEQ. V was clipped by 3 bases and J by 5 bases; unmatched bases: 8. The DNA for the CDR3 is TGTGCCAGCAGCCAGTACGGGGGGGCCGTGGAGACCCAGTACTTC. Translation: CASSQYGGAVETQYF.

The chain joins TRBV5-1 to TRBJ2-1; D is unclear. Trimming cost V 0 bases and J 2 bases, with 6 bases left between them. This CDR3 is 14 amino acids long. The germline gives CDR1 SGHRS, CDR2 YFSETQ. CDR3 DNA: TGCGCCAGCAGCTTGGTTGGCCCCTACAATGAGCAGTTCTTC. This codes for CASSLVGPYNEQFF. Full variable domain (remainder filled in from reference TRBV5-1 and TRBJ2-1): KAGVTQTPRYLIKTRGQQVTLSCSPISGHRSVSWYQQTPGQGLQFLFEYFSETQRNKGNFPGRFSGRQFSNSRSEMNVSTLELGDSALYLCASSLVGPYNEQFFGPGTRLTVL.

The chain is built from TRBV2 and TRBJ2-7, with D tentatively TRBD1 (6 bases). The V end was cut by 7 bases, the J end by 6 bases, with 16 bases between. Germline CDR1 is SNHLY and CDR2 is FYNNEI. The CDR3 length is 13 residues. Written as DNA, the CDR3 is TGTGCCAGCAATCGTGGACAGATAAGCGAGCAGTACTTC. It encodes CASNRGQISEQYF.

The gene calls are TRBV11-2 and TRBJ2-6, with 9 nucleotides matching TRBD2. Germline CDR1 reads SGHAT; CDR2 reads FQNNGV. The CDR3 is 17 residues long. Trimming took 3 bases from V and 2 from J; bases not matched to a gene: 5. Here the CDR3 reads CASSFLRGGPGANVLTF. CDR3 in DNA: TGTGCCAGCAGCTTTTTGCGGGGGGGCCCTGGGGCCAACGTCCTGACTTTC.

The chain recombines TRBV4-1 with TRBJ2-5; D gene unclear. The germline V gene encodes CDR1 MGHRA and CDR2 YSYEKL. This CDR3 has 14 amino acids. V was clipped by 0 bases and J by 0 bases, with 5 bases between them. This chain's CDR3 is CASSQDPNQETQYF. In DNA form, the CDR3 reads TGCGCCAGCAGCCAAGATCCAAACCAAGAGACCCAGTACTTC.

The V gene is TRBV24-1, the J gene TRBJ2-3, with a weak D call TRBD1 (6 bases). V was clipped by 1 base and J by 6 bases, with 22 bases between them. The CDR3 consists of 18 residues. Germline loops: CDR1 KGHDR, CDR2 SFDVKD. The CDR3 protein is CATSDFGAGAALGDTQYF. The CDR3 coding sequence is TGTGCCACCAGTGATTTTGGGGCAGGGGCCGCTTTGGGGGATACGCAGTATTTT.

The rearrangement joins TRBV5-8 to TRBJ1-5; TRBD1 aligns across 9 bases. With 0 bases clipped from V and 2 bases from J, the junction kept 9 bases outside the gene matches. Germline CDR1 SGHTS, CDR2 YDEGEE. The CDR3 loop spans 18 amino acids. The CDR3 protein is CASSLGITGGDGNQPQHF. In nucleotides, the CDR3 is TGTGCCAGCAGCTTGGGGATAACAGGGGGCGACGGCAATCAGCCCCAGCATTTT. Drawing the rest from reference TRBV5-8 and TRBJ1-5, the complete variable domain is EAGVTQSPTHLIKTRGQQATLRCSPISGHTSVYWYQQALGLGLQFLLWYDEGEERNRGNFPPRFSGRQFPNYSSELNVNALELEDSALYLCASSLGITGGDGNQPQHFGDGTRLSIL.

The rearrangement uses TRBV2 and TRBJ2-1, with D possibly being TRBD2 (5 bases). This CDR3 has 10 amino acids. Germline V gene sequence: CDR1 SNHLY, CDR2 FYNNEI. The V gene lost 7 bases and the J gene lost 12 bases, with 10 bases spanning the gap. CDR3: CASTGYRQFF. In nucleotides, the CDR3 is TGTGCCAGCACGGGGTATAGGCAGTTCTTC.

The V gene is TRBV2, the J gene TRBJ1-6, with 7 bases matching TRBD1. This CDR3 spans 13 amino acids. CDR1 and CDR2 (germline): SNHLY, FYNNEI. With 10 bases clipped from V and 9 bases from J, the junction kept 9 bases outside the gene matches. The CDR3 coding sequence is TGTGCCACCAAGACAGGGCTCAGTTCACCCCTCCACTTT. Encoded protein: CATKTGLSSPLHF.

DNA for the CDR3: TGTGCCAGCAGCCCCCGGACTAGCGGGGGGCTTCGCACCGGGGAGCTGTTTTTT. This codes for CASSPRTSGGLRTGELFF. The chain is built from TRBV11-3 and TRBJ2-2, with 14 bases matching TRBD2. The CDR3 has 18 residues. CDR1 and CDR2 from the germline V gene are SGHNT and YENEEA. With 5 bases clipped from V and 4 bases from J, the junction kept 9 bases outside the gene matches. The whole variable domain, remainder taken from reference TRBV11-3 and TRBJ2-2, is EAGVVQSPRYKIIEKKQPVAFWCNPISGHNTLYWYLQNLGQGPELLIRYENEEAVDDSQLPKDRFSAERLKGVDSTLKIQPAELGDSAVYLCASSPRTSGGLRTGELFFGEGSRLTVL.

This clone has just one count. This chain uses TRBV19 with TRBJ2-1; the D gene is possibly TRBD1 (6 bases). The CDR3 contains 13 residues. From germline, CDR1 is LNHDA and CDR2 SQIVND (reference sequence). Trimming left V 10 bases short and J 4 bases short, with 14 bases between. The CDR3 spells CATQGNLYNEQFF. For the CDR3, the DNA is TGTGCCACTCAGGGGAATCTGTACAATGAGCAGTTCTTC.

The table lists this clone with a few counts. The chain has TRBV6-1 and TRBJ1-5, with 9 positions matching TRBD1. CDR1 and CDR2 (germline): MNHNS, SASEGT. V shed 1 base, J shed 2 bases, and the junction held 0 bases outside the gene matches. The CDR3 loop spans 15 amino acids. The CDR3: CASSEGTGGNQPQHF. The CDR3 DNA reads as TGTGCCAGCAGTGAAGGGACAGGGGGCAATCAGCCCCAGCATTTT.

The chain is built from TRBV11-3 and TRBJ2-1, with TRBD1 matching over 7 bases. This CDR3 region has 14 residues. Per germline, CDR1 SGHNT and CDR2 YENEEA. J lost 6 bases, V lost 5 bases, and 7 bases had no gene match. This CDR3 reads CASSPQGSSNEQFF. Here the CDR3 DNA reads TGTGCCAGCAGCCCACAGGGGTCATCCAATGAGCAGTTCTTC. Full variable domain (missing parts from reference TRBV11-3 and TRBJ2-1): EAGVVQSPRYKIIEKKQPVAFWCNPISGHNTLYWYLQNLGQGPELLIRYENEEAVDDSQLPKDRFSAERLKGVDSTLKIQPAELGDSAVYLCASSPQGSSNEQFFGPGTRLTVL.

This chain links TRBV9 with TRBJ2-1; TRBD2 matches at 7 bases. V dropped 3 bases and J dropped 6; count of bases not matched to a gene: 9. The CDR3 totals 15 residues. Germline CDR1 and CDR2: SGDLS and YYNGEE. The CDR3 loop reads CASSGRGWEGNEQFF. The CDR3 DNA follows: TGTGCCAGCAGCGGACGGGGGTGGGAGGGCAATGAGCAGTTCTTC.

V is TRBV29-1 and J is TRBJ2-2; TRBD1 matches at 8 bases. This CDR3 is built from 14 residues. Losses at the gene ends were 4 bases for V and 7 bases for J; bases not matched to a gene: 8. Germline CDR1 and CDR2: SQVTM and ANQGSEA. CDR3 DNA: TGCAGCGTTGGAGGACAGGGTGGGAACGGGGAGCTGTTTTTT. It codes for CSVGGQGGNGELFF.

The chain uses TRBV27 and TRBJ1-1; D is possibly TRBD1 (6 bases). The V gene's germline CDR1 is MNHEY and CDR2 SMNVEV (reference sequence). This CDR3 has 14 amino acids. V was clipped by 2 bases and J by 0 bases, with 7 bases between them. The CDR3 coding sequence is TGTGCCAGCAGTTTAAGACAGGTGAACACTGAAGCTTTCTTT. Protein product: CASSLRQVNTEAFF.

A few counts support this clone. V usage is TRBV19 and J usage is TRBJ2-2, with D hard to call. The germline V and J ends were trimmed by 6 bases and 1 base, with 9 bases remaining between them. This CDR3 comprises 14 residues. Per the germline V gene, CDR1 is LNHDA and CDR2 is SQIVND (reference sequence). The CDR3 sequence is CASRRSQNTGELFF. CDR3 DNA sequence: TGTGCCAGTAGACGATCACAGAACACCGGGGAGCTGTTTTTT.

J is TRBJ2-1 and V is TRBV7-9; 8 bases are a match to TRBD2. This CDR3 region has 18 residues. With V trimmed by 8 bases and J by 0 bases, 15 bases remained unmatched. Germline CDR1 SEHNR, CDR2 FQNEAQ (reference sequence). The CDR3 sequence: CASREPISGGGSYNEQFF. DNA for the CDR3: TGTGCCAGCCGCGAACCTATCTCCGGGGGGGGCTCCTACAATGAGCAGTTCTTC.

The chain carries TRBV10-1 and TRBJ2-7, with a tentative D call TRBD2 (5 bases). Germline values: CDR1 WNHNN, CDR2 SYGVQD (reference sequence). The V and J ends lost 0 bases and 0 bases respectively, with 15 bases between them. CDR3 length: 17 residues. This CDR3 is CASSESPSTGSSYEQYF. The CDR3 DNA is TGCGCCAGCAGTGAGTCGCCCTCGACGGGAAGCTCCTACGAGCAGTACTTC.

This rearrangement joins TRBV2 to TRBJ1-1, with 7 bases identical to TRBD1. The CDR3 loop spans 16 amino acids. V trimming: 3 bases; J trimming: 4 bases; junction bases outside the gene matches: 11. In germline, CDR1 is SNHLY, CDR2 FYNNEI. CDR3 sequence reads: CASSDLGTAQGTEAFF. CDR3 nucleotide sequence: TGTGCCAGCAGTGATTTAGGGACAGCTCAGGGCACTGAAGCTTTCTTT.

This clone was counted between two and nine times. V usage is TRBV7-9 and J usage is TRBJ2-7; the D gene is possibly TRBD1 (6 bases). V lost 5 bases and J 2 bases, leaving 13 bases between the germline ends. Germline V gives CDR1 SEHNR, CDR2 FQNEAQ (reference sequence). CDR3 length: 14 amino acids. The CDR3 loop reads CASSASTGAYEQYF. CDR3 in DNA: TGTGCCAGCAGCGCTTCGACAGGAGCCTACGAGCAGTACTTC.

The CDR3 protein is CASSGKGGNQPQHF. The CDR3 DNA reads as TGCGCCAGCAGTGGTAAGGGGGGCAATCAGCCCCAGCATTTT. The V and J genes are TRBV10-2 and TRBJ1-5, with a possible D match to TRBD1 (6 bases). V was trimmed by 4 bases and J by 2 bases, leaving 9 bases between them. Germline lookup yields CDR1 WSHSY and CDR2 SAAADI. The CDR3 consists of 14 residues.

For the CDR3, the DNA is TGCGCCAGCAGCCCGCGGACAGGCGGATATGAAAAACTGTTTTTT. This translates into CASSPRTGGYEKLFF. The chain joins TRBV5-1 to TRBJ1-4, with TRBD1 matching over 7 bases. Germline loops: CDR1 SGHRS, CDR2 YFSETQ. CDR3 length equals 15 residues. V gave up 4 bases and J gave up 6 bases; unmatched junction bases: 9.

The chain recombines TRBV7-9 with TRBJ2-3; 9 nucleotides align to TRBD2. V trimming: 4 bases; J trimming: 4 bases; junction bases outside the gene matches: 3. The CDR3 sequence is 14 residues long. CDR1 is SEHNR, CDR2 FQNEAQ, per germline (reference sequence). This chain's CDR3 is CASSYSGGADTQYF. CDR3 sequence (DNA): TGTGCCAGCAGCTATAGCGGGGGAGCAGATACGCAGTATTTT.

This chain uses TRBV7-3 with TRBJ1-6; D might be TRBD1 (5 bases). The CDR3 consists of 15 residues. V lost 2 bases and J lost 7, with 12 bases in between. Germline CDR1 SGHTA, CDR2 FQGTGA. The CDR3 nucleotides read TGTGCCAGCAGCTTACGGGGGGACGGAAATTCACCCCTCCACTTT. Translating it yields CASSLRGDGNSPLHF.

J is TRBJ1-5 and V is TRBV3-1 (or the pseudogene TRBV3-2); 7 nucleotides align to TRBD1. The CDR3 extends over 14 amino acids. Per germline, CDR1 LGHDT and CDR2 YNNKEL (reference sequence). V was clipped by 1 base and J by 6 bases; unmatched bases: 3. The CDR3 loop is CASSQVRGVQPQHF. For the CDR3, the DNA is TGTGCCAGCAGCCAAGTCAGGGGGGTTCAGCCCCAGCATTTT.